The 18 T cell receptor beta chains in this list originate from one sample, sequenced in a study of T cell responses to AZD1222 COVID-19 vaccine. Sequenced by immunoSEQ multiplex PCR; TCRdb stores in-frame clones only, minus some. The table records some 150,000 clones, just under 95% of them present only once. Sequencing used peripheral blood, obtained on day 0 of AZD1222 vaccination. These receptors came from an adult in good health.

CDR3: CASSERGSTDTQYF. Here the CDR3 DNA reads TGTGCCAGCAGTGAGCGGGGGAGTACAGATACGCAGTATTTT. This rearrangement joins TRBV6-1 to TRBJ2-3; 7 bases are shared with TRBD2. The CDR3 loop spans 14 amino acids. V shed 3 bases, J shed 3 bases, and the junction held 3 bases outside the gene matches. CDR1 is MNHNS, CDR2 SASEGT, per germline.

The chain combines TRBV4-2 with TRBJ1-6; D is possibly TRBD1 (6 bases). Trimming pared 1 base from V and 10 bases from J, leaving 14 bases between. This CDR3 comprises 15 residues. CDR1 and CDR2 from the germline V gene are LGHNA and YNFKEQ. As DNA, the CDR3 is TGTGCCAGCAGCCAAGTGAAGGGGGATCGCTCACCCCTCCACTTT. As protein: CASSQVKGDRSPLHF.

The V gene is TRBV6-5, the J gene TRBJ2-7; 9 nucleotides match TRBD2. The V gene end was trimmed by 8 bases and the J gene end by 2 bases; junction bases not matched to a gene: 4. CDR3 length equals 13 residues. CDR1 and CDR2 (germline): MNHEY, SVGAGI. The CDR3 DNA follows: TGTGCCAGCTTGCCTAGCGGGACCTACGAGCAGTACTTC. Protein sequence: CASLPSGTYEQYF.

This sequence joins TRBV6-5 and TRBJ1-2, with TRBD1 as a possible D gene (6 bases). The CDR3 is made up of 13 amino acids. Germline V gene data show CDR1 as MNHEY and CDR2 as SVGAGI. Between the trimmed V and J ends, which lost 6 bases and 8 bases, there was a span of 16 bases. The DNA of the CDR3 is TGTGCCAGCAGCAACCACAGGGTAGCCGGCTACACCTTC. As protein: CASSNHRVAGYTF.

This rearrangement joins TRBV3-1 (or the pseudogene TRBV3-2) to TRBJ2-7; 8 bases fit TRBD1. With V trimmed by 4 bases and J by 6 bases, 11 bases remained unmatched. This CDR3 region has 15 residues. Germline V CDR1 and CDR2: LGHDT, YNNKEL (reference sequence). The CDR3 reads CASSLRTGNRGEQYF. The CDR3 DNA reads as TGTGCCAGCAGCCTAAGGACAGGGAATAGGGGCGAGCAGTACTTC.

The CDR3 DNA sequence: TGTGCCAGCAGTTCCCTCTACGAGCAGTACTTC. This gives the protein CASSSLYEQYF. This chain connects TRBV27 to TRBJ2-7; D remains ambiguous. The germline V gene encodes CDR1 MNHEY and CDR2 SMNVEV (reference sequence). V was trimmed by 4 bases and J by 3 bases, leaving 4 bases between them. The CDR3 runs 11 residues.

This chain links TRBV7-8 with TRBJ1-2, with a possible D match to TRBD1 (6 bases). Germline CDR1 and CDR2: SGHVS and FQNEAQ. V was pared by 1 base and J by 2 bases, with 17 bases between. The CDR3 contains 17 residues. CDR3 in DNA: TGTGCCAGCAGCTTAGAAGGATCGCGACAGGACAACTATGGCTACACCTTC. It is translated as CASSLEGSRQDNYGYTF.

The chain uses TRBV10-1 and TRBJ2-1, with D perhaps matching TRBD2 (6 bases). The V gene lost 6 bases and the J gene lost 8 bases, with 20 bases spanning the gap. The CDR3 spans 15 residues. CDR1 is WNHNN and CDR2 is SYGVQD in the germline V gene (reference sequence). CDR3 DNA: TGCGCCAGCAGCAAAGAGCGGGTCGTATCCCATGAGCAGTTCTTC. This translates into CASSKERVVSHEQFF.

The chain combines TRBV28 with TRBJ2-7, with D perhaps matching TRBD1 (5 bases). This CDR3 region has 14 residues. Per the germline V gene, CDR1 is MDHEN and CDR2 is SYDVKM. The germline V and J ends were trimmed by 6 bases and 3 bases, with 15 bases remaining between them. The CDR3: CASRPWAGNYEQYF. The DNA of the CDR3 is TGTGCCAGCAGACCTTGGGCAGGGAACTACGAGCAGTACTTC.

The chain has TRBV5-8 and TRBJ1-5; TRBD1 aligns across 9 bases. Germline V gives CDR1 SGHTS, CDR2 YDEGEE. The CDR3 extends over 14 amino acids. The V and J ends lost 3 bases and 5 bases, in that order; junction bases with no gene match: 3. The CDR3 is CASSSGQGHQPQHF. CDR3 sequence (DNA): TGTGCCAGCAGCTCCGGACAGGGGCATCAGCCCCAGCATTTT.

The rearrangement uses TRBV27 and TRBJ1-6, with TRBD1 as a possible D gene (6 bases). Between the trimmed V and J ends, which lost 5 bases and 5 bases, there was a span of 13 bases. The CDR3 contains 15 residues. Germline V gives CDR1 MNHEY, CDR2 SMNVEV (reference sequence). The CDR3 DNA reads TGTGCCAGCAGTATACGTCGACAGGATAATTCACCCCTCCACTTT. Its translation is CASSIRRQDNSPLHF.

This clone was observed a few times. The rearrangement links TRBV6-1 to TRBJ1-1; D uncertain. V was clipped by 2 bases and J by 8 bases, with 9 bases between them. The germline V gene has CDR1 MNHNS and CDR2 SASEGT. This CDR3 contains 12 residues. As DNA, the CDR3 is TGTGCCAGCAGTGAACGACCGGCGGAAGCTTTCTTT. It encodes CASSERPAEAFF.

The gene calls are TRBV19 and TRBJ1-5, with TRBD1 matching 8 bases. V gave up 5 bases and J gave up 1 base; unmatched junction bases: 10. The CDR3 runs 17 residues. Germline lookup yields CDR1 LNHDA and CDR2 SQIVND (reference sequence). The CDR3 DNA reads TGTGCCAGTAGTTCCCCCGGACAGGGAGTGAGCAATCAGCCCCAGCATTTT. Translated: CASSSPGQGVSNQPQHF.

The CDR3 DNA is TGTGCTAGTGGCTTTGGACATAAAGGAGCTGAAGCTTTCTTT. Translated: CASGFGHKGAEAFF. The rearrangement uses TRBV12-5 and TRBJ1-1; perhaps TRBD1 as D (5 bases). This CDR3 contains 14 residues. The V gene lost 6 bases and the J gene lost 6 bases, with 17 bases spanning the gap. The germline gives CDR1 LGHNT, CDR2 FRNRAP.

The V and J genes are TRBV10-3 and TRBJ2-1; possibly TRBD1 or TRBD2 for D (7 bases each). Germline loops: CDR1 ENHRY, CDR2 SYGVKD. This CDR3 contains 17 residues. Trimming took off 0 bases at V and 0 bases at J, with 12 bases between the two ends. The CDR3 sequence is CAISESGRDSSYNEQFF. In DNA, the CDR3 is TGTGCCATCAGTGAGTCAGGGAGGGACAGCTCCTACAATGAGCAGTTCTTC.

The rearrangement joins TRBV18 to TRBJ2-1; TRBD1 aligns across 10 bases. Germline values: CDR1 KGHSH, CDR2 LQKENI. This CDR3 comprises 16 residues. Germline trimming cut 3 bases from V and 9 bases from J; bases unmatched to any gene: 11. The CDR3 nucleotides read TGTGCCAGCTCACCCAGACAGGGGGCTCCGGAGGGTGAGCAGTTCTTC. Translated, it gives CASSPRQGAPEGEQFF.

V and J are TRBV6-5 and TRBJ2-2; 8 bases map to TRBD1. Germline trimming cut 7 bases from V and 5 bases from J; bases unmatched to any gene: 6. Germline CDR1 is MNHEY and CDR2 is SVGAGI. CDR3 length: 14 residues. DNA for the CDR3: TGTGCCAGCACCGACACAGGGGGTACCGGGGAGCTGTTTTTT. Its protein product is CASTDTGGTGELFF.

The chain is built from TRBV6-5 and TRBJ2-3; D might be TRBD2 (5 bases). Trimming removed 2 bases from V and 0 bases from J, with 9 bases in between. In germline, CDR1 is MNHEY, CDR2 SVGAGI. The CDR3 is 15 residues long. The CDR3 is CASSYQAASTDTQYF. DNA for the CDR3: TGTGCCAGCAGTTACCAAGCGGCTAGCACAGATACGCAGTATTTT.